The 21 T cell receptor beta chains below were found in one sample sequenced in a study of read filtering for tumor transcriptome and immune sequencing. This library used roughly 430 ng RNA and molecular barcoded adaptors spanning alpha/delta and beta/gamma chains. Using its own MiXCR run on the reads, TCRdb lists one record per CDR3 protein. The sample has 100,000 to 150,000 distinct CDR3 sequences, about an eighth seen once. The sample consisted of a population of CD138-negative cells sorted from bone marrow. The receptors originated from a donor at least 40 years old with multiple myeloma.

This clonotype was observed at least ten times. The rearrangement joins TRBV4-1 to TRBJ1-4, with TRBD1 as a possible D gene (6 bases). Trimming took off 0 bases at V and 6 bases at J, with 14 bases between the two ends. This CDR3 is built from 16 residues. In germline, CDR1 is MGHRA, CDR2 YSYEKL. The CDR3 loop reads CASSQEFGGQHEKLFF. In DNA, the CDR3 is TGCGCCAGCAGCCAAGAGTTCGGGGGGCAGCATGAAAAACTGTTTTTT.

Concerning this clonotype: This could be a read error, since a much larger clone is one nucleotide away. CDR3 region: CTSSHLGDRGLRNEQFF. For the CDR3, the DNA is TGTACCAGCAGCCACCTAGGTGACAGGGGACTTAGGAATGAGCAGTTCTTC. The chain employs TRBV3-1 and TRBJ2-1, with TRBD1 matching 8 bases. The germline V gene has CDR1 LGHDT and CDR2 YNNKEL (reference sequence). The CDR3 contains 17 residues.

This clonotype was seen repeatedly, ten times or more. The chain has TRBV7-9 and TRBJ1-1, with TRBD1 as a possible D gene (5 bases). Germline-derived CDR1 and CDR2 are SEHNR and FQNEAQ (reference sequence). V was cut by 5 bases and J by 5 bases, with 9 bases left in between. The CDR3 has 12 residues. DNA of the CDR3: TGTGCCAGCAGCCTGGGGGTAACTGAAGCTTTCTTT. Its protein product is CASSLGVTEAFF.

The rearrangement joins TRBV19 to TRBJ2-3; possibly TRBD2 for D (6 bases). V dropped 7 bases and J dropped 0 bases, with 17 bases sitting between them. The CDR3 extends over 16 amino acids. Germline CDR1 and CDR2: LNHDA and SQIVND (reference sequence). This chain's CDR3 is CASKPFRDSSTDTQYF. CDR3 nucleotides: TGTGCCAGTAAACCATTCAGGGACTCTAGCACAGATACGCAGTATTTT.

With respect to this clonotype: A clone one base away is much larger, so this may be a read error. V and J are TRBV6-6 and TRBJ2-7; D unresolved. In germline, CDR1 is MNHNY, CDR2 SVGAGI (reference sequence). The CDR3 length is 13 residues. The DNA of the CDR3 is TGTGCCAGCAGCTCGCCGGAGATGGACGAGCGGTACTTC. This translates into CASSSPEMDERYF.

This clonotype was counted many times. The chain carries TRBV7-9 and TRBJ2-2; D gene ambiguous. The CDR3 contains 16 residues. V was cut by 6 bases and J by 3 bases, with 17 bases left in between. Germline V CDR1 and CDR2: SEHNR, FQNEAQ (reference sequence). CDR3 sequence reads: CASRYPGPLDTGELFF. The CDR3 DNA reads TGTGCCAGCAGGTACCCCGGGCCCCTGGACACCGGGGAGCTGTTTTTT.

This clonotype was counted ten times or more. The rearrangement links TRBV18 to TRBJ2-3; 10 positions match TRBD2. J lost 4 bases, V lost 2 bases, and 12 bases had no gene match. Germline CDR1 reads KGHSH; CDR2 reads LQKENI. The CDR3 loop spans 18 amino acids. CDR3 nucleotide sequence: TGTGCCAGCTCACCATTCGCACCTAGCGGGAGTGGCCCAGATACGCAGTATTTT. This translates into CASSPFAPSGSGPDTQYF.

This clonotype was seen a handful of times. V usage is TRBV7-9 and J usage is TRBJ2-7, with 8 bases matching TRBD1. Germline V CDR1 and CDR2: SEHNR, FQNEAQ (reference sequence). Germline trimming cut 3 bases from V and 2 bases from J; bases unmatched to any gene: 9. This CDR3 comprises 16 residues. CDR3 amino acids: CASSFGGTGLTYEQYF. In DNA form, the CDR3 reads TGTGCCAGCAGCTTTGGGGGGACAGGATTGACCTACGAGCAGTACTTC.

This clonotype was counted many times. V is TRBV29-1 and J is TRBJ2-1; 8 bases line up with TRBD2. V dropped 7 bases and J dropped 0; count of bases not matched to a gene: 17. CDR1 is SQVTM and CDR2 is ANQGSEA in the germline V gene. This CDR3 is 18 amino acids long. In DNA, the CDR3 is TGCAGCGCCCTCCCCGAGCGGGGGCGTCTTAACTCCTACAATGAGCAGTTCTTC. Translated: CSALPERGRLNSYNEQFF.

This rearrangement joins TRBV19 to TRBJ2-7; 7 bases fit TRBD1. Germline lookup yields CDR1 LNHDA and CDR2 SQIVND (reference sequence). Germline trimming cut 9 bases from V and 2 bases from J; bases unmatched to any gene: 19. The CDR3 has 17 residues. The CDR3 bases are TGTGCCAGCAACCGGGACAGCTTATCTATTACCACCTACGAGCAGTACTTC. Its translation: CASNRDSLSITTYEQYF.

This clonotype was seen repeatedly, ten times or more. The chain couples TRBV9 to TRBJ2-3; D is undetermined. The CDR3 totals 16 residues. Trimming pared 3 bases from V and 3 bases from J, leaving 17 bases between. Per the germline V gene, CDR1 is SGDLS and CDR2 is YYNGEE. Here the CDR3 reads CASSASGEVRTDTQYF. Written as DNA, the CDR3 is TGTGCCAGCAGCGCAAGTGGAGAGGTTCGGACAGATACGCAGTATTTT.

The table lists this clonotype with a few counts. V gene TRBV5-1 combines with J gene TRBJ2-5; D ambiguous. Germline V gene lookup returns CDR1 SGHRS and CDR2 YFSETQ. V lost 0 bases to trimming and J lost 5 bases, with 11 bases between them. CDR3 length: 14 residues. The CDR3 reads CASSLGGSAETQYF. The CDR3 nucleotides read TGCGCCAGCAGCTTGGGAGGTTCAGCTGAGACCCAGTACTTC.

About this clonotype: Being one base from a much bigger clone, this may be a read error. Without the conserved terminal phenylalanine or tryptophan, this CDR3 likely stems from a read error. The chain is built from TRBV6-1 and TRBJ2-1, with 9 bases matching TRBD1. V gave up 1 base and J gave up 2 bases; unmatched junction bases: 3. CDR3 size: 16 residues. CDR1 is MNHNS and CDR2 is SASEGT in the germline V gene. CDR3 protein: CASSEDGTGTYNEQFS. DNA of the CDR3: TGTGCCAGCAGTGAAGACGGGACAGGGACCTACAATGAGCAGTTCTCC.

This sequence joins TRBV7-2 and TRBJ2-5; tentative D call: TRBD2 (6 bases). This CDR3 has 12 amino acids. Germline V gives CDR1 SGHTA, CDR2 FQGNSA. Trimming removed 5 bases at V and 4 bases at J, with 8 bases between. The DNA of the CDR3 is TGTGCCAGCAGCATTAGCGGAGAGACCCAGTACTTC. Protein: CASSISGETQYF.

This clonotype has a single count. Possible read error: a much larger clone is one base away. The chain combines TRBV5-1 with TRBJ2-3, with TRBD2 matching 8 bases. CDR1 and CDR2 (germline): SGHRS, YFSETQ. J was trimmed by 5 bases and V by 4 bases; bases with no gene match: 18. This CDR3 contains 18 residues. The CDR3 protein is CASSPDPGPAGAGDTQYF. The CDR3 DNA reads as TGCGCCAGCAGCCCGGACCCGGGACCAGCGGGAGCTGGAGATACGCAGTATTTT.

This clonotype was counted at least ten times. The V and J genes are TRBV28 and TRBJ2-5; D tentatively fits TRBD1 or TRBD2 (6 bases each). Germline CDR1 and CDR2: MDHEN and SYDVKM. V was trimmed by 10 bases and J by 5 bases, leaving 17 bases between them. The CDR3 has 13 amino acids. CDR3 sequence: CATGGPGGETQYF. In DNA, the CDR3 is TGTGCCACCGGGGGCCCTGGCGGGGAGACCCAGTACTTC.

Many counts were recorded for this clonotype. This rearrangement joins TRBV19 to TRBJ2-2; 8 bases map to TRBD1. The V segment lost 5 bases and the J segment 4 bases; nucleotides outside the gene matches: 3. Germline lookup yields CDR1 LNHDA and CDR2 SQIVND (reference sequence). This CDR3 has 14 amino acids. The CDR3 nucleotides read TGTGCCAGTAGTTCACAGGGGGTCACCGGGGAGCTGTTTTTT. Its protein product is CASSSQGVTGELFF. The variable domain in full, with the rest retrieved from reference TRBV19 and TRBJ2-2, is DGGITQSPKYLFRKEGQNVTLSCEQNLNHDAMYWYRQDPGQGLRLIYYSQIVNDFQKGDIAEGYSVSREKKESFPLTVTSAQKNPTAFYLCASSSQGVTGELFFGEGSRLTVL.

Concerning this clonotype: This CDR3 fails to terminate in the conserved phenylalanine or tryptophan, so it likely reflects a read error. The rearrangement uses TRBV6-5 and TRBJ1-4; D perhaps matches TRBD1 (6 bases). Germline lookup yields CDR1 MNHEY and CDR2 SVGAGI. V lost 6 bases and J 7 bases, leaving 15 bases between the germline ends. CDR3 length: 14 residues. The CDR3 here is CASSPDRYLEKLFI. CDR3 nucleotide sequence: TGTGCCAGCAGCCCCGACAGGTACCTTGAAAAACTGTTTATT.

This clonotype was counted at least ten times. This sequence joins TRBV20-1 and TRBJ2-1; 10 bases match TRBD2. Trimming removed 6 bases from V and 8 bases from J; junction bases left unmatched: 22. Germline V CDR1 and CDR2: DFQATT, SNEGSKA (reference sequence). The CDR3 is made up of 18 amino acids. CDR3 region: CSAGTDLASGSRVDEQFF. The CDR3 DNA is TGCAGTGCGGGGACAGATTTGGCTAGCGGGAGTAGGGTCGATGAGCAGTTCTTC.

This clonotype was picked up many times. V gene TRBV7-3 combines with J gene TRBJ2-1, with 7 bases identical to TRBD2. CDR3 length: 13 amino acids. Germline trimming cut 4 bases from V and 6 bases from J; bases unmatched to any gene: 3. CDR1 is SGHTA, CDR2 FQGTGA, per germline. In DNA, the CDR3 is TGTGCCAGCAGCTCGCCGGGGGGCAATGAGCAGTTCTTC. It translates to CASSSPGGNEQFF. Filled out from reference TRBV7-3 and TRBJ2-1, the complete variable domain reads GAGVSQTPSNKVTEKGKYVELRCDPISGHTALYWYRQSLGQGPEFLIYFQGTGAADDSGLPNDRFFAVRPEGSVSTLKIQRTERGDSAVYLCASSSPGGNEQFFGPGTRLTVL.

This clonotype was counted many times. The chain employs TRBV4-1 and TRBJ1-4, with 10 bases matching TRBD1. The germline CDR1 and CDR2 sequences are MGHRA and YSYEKL. The CDR3 length is 17 residues. Unmatched junction bases numbered 9, after V lost 1 base and J lost 7 bases. CDR3 sequence reads: CASSQGALRQGAEKLFF. In DNA form, the CDR3 reads TGCGCCAGCAGCCAAGGGGCCTTAAGACAGGGGGCTGAAAAACTGTTTTTT.